Presented here are 9 T cell receptor beta chains from one specimen sequenced in a study of read filtering for tumor transcriptome and immune sequencing. The library was built from about 370 ng RNA with molecular barcoded adaptors for alpha/delta and beta/gamma chains. TCRdb reprocessed the reads via MiXCR and lists one record per CDR3 protein. The sample has tens of thousands of distinct CDR3 sequences, approximately 15% seen once. The sample taken for sequencing was a population of CD138-negative cells sorted from bone marrow. These receptors were obtained from a donor at least 40 years old with multiple myeloma.

This chain uses TRBV5-6 with TRBJ1-2; D is perhaps TRBD1 (6 bases). CDR3 size: 15 residues. Germline V lookup: CDR1 SGHDT, CDR2 YYEEEE. The V and J ends lost 4 bases and 4 bases respectively, with 17 bases between them. CDR3 amino acids: CASSLTGSPFYGYTF. In DNA form, the CDR3 reads TGTGCCAGCAGCCTTACAGGGTCCCCGTTCTATGGCTACACCTTC.

This clonotype appeared many times. The V gene is TRBV7-8, the J gene TRBJ1-1, with 8 nucleotides matching TRBD1. The CDR3 loop spans 16 amino acids. Looked up from germline, CDR1 is SGHVS and CDR2 is FQNEAQ. Unmatched junction bases numbered 12, after V lost 2 bases and J lost 7 bases. The CDR3: CASSLTSRTGKFEAFF. CDR3 DNA: TGTGCCAGCAGCTTAACGTCGAGGACAGGGAAATTTGAAGCTTTCTTT.

Notes on this clonotype: This may be a read error: a much more frequent sequence differs by one nucleotide. The V and J genes are TRBV27 and TRBJ1-5; D gene uncertain. The CDR3 runs 13 residues. Germline assignment: CDR1 MNHEY and CDR2 SMNVEV (reference sequence). V was clipped by 1 base and J by 4 bases, with 5 bases between them. Written as DNA, the CDR3 is TGTGCCAGCAGTTTATTAGGGAATCAGCCCCAGCATTTT. It is translated as CASSLLGNQPQHF.

This clonotype showed up just a few times. This may be a read error: a much more frequent sequence differs by one nucleotide. The J gene is TRBJ2-7, the V gene TRBV29-1; the match to TRBD1 covers 8 bases. This CDR3 is 12 amino acids long. Germline V CDR1 and CDR2: SQVTM, ANQGSEA. The CDR3 is CGVGQGPYEQYF. The CDR3 bases are TGCGGCGTAGGACAGGGCCCCTACGAGCAGTACTTC.

This clonotype is labeled as medium-sized. The rearrangement joins TRBV4-3 to TRBJ2-1; D might be TRBD1 (6 bases). This CDR3 is 16 amino acids long. The V gene lost 4 bases and the J gene lost 4 bases, with 17 bases spanning the gap. The V gene's germline CDR1 is LGHNA and CDR2 YSLEER. The CDR3 coding sequence is TGCGCCAGCAGCCGCGTTGGGGGCGGACCATACAATGAGCAGTTCTTC. Its protein is CASSRVGGGPYNEQFF.

This clonotype was seen a few times. A read error may account for a junction end that differs from germline. The rearrangement uses TRBV12-3 or TRBV12-4 and TRBJ2-1; TRBD1 matches at 10 bases. The CDR3 is 15 residues long. DNA for the CDR3: TGCGCCAGCGCCCGACCGGACAGGGGGGCCAATGAGCAGTTCTTC. This codes for CASARPDRGANEQFF.

This clonotype was counted only a few times. The junction shows a germline mismatch at one end, possibly a read error. The J gene is TRBJ2-3, the V gene TRBV5-1, with D tentatively TRBD1 (5 bases). The germline V gene encodes CDR1 SGHRS and CDR2 YFSETQ. The CDR3 loop spans 14 amino acids. The CDR3 DNA reads TGCGCCAGCAGCTTAGTCAGTAGCACAGGTACGCAGTATTTT. This sequence encodes CASSLVSSTGTQYF. Using reference TRBV5-1 and TRBJ2-3 for the parts outside the CDR3, the full variable domain is KAGVTQTPRYLIKTRGQQVTLSCSPISGHRSVSWYQQTPGQGLQFLFEYFSETQRNKGNFPGRFSGRQFSNSRSEMNVSTLELGDSALYLCASSLVSSTGTQYFGPGTRLTVL.

The chain uses TRBV4-2 and TRBJ2-7; unclear D gene. Germline V gene sequence: CDR1 LGHNA, CDR2 YNFKEQ. V gave up 1 base and J gave up 5 bases, with 12 bases separating them. CDR3 length: 14 residues. CDR3 residues: CASSQAALWNEQYF. The CDR3 DNA sequence: TGTGCCAGCAGCCAAGCGGCTCTCTGGAACGAGCAGTACTTC.

In this sample, this clonotype turned up many times. V and J are TRBV12-5 and TRBJ1-1, with TRBD1 matching over 10 bases. The CDR3 extends over 16 amino acids. Looked up from germline, CDR1 is LGHNT and CDR2 is FRNRAP. The ends lost 4 bases at V and 2 bases at J; junction bases unmatched: 7. The CDR3 DNA reads as TGTGCTAGTGGTTCCGGGACAGGGGAGGGAAACACTGAAGCTTTCTTT. Translation gives CASGSGTGEGNTEAFF.